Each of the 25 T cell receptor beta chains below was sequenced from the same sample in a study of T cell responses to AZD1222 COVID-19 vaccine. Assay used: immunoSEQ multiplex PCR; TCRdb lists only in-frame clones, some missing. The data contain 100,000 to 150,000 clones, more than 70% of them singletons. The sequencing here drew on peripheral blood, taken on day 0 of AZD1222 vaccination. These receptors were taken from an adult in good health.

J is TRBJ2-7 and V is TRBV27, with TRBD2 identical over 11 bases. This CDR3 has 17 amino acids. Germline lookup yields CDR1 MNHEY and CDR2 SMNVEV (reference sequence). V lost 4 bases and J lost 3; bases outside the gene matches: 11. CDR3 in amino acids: CASSSKNLAGGGYEQYF. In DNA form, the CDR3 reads TGTGCCAGCAGTTCAAAAAATCTAGCGGGAGGTGGCTACGAGCAGTACTTC.

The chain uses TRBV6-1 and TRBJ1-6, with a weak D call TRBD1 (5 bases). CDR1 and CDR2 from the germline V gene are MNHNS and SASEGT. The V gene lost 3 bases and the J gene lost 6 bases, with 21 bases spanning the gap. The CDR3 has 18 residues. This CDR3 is CASSEALGQRVGNSPLHF. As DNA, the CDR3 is TGTGCCAGCAGTGAGGCTTTGGGGCAGAGGGTTGGTAATTCACCCCTCCACTTT.

CDR3 coding DNA: TGTGCCAGCAGCCCTCAGGGGGCAACTAATGAAAAACTGTTTTTT. Translation gives CASSPQGATNEKLFF. This chain uses TRBV7-9 with TRBJ1-4, with 7 bases matching TRBD1. V lost 5 bases and J lost 0; bases outside the gene matches: 3. Per germline, CDR1 SEHNR and CDR2 FQNEAQ (reference sequence). The CDR3 covers 15 residues.

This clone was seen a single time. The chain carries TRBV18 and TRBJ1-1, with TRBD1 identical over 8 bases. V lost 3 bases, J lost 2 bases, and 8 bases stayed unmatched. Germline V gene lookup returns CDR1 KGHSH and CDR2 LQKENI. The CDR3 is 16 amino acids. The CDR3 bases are TGTGCCAGCTCACCCAGGGGGCTCGGAGATAACACTGAAGCTTTCTTT. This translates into CASSPRGLGDNTEAFF.

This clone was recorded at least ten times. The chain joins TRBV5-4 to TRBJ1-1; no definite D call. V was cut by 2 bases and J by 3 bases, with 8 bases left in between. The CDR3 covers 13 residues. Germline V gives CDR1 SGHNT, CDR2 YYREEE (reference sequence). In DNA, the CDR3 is TGTGCCAGCAGCTTAGGTCGGGACACTGAAGCTTTCTTT. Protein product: CASSLGRDTEAFF. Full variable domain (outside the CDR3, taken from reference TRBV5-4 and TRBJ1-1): ETGVTQSPTHLIKTRGQQVTLRCSSQSGHNTVSWYQQALGQGPQFIFQYYREEENGRGNFPPRFSGLQFPNYSSELNVNALELDDSALYLCASSLGRDTEAFFGQGTRLTVV.

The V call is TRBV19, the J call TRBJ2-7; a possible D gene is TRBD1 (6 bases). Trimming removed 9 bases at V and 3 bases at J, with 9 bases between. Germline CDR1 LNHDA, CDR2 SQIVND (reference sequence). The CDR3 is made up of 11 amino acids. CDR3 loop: CARRDNYEQYF. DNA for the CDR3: TGTGCCAGGAGGGACAACTACGAGCAGTACTTC.

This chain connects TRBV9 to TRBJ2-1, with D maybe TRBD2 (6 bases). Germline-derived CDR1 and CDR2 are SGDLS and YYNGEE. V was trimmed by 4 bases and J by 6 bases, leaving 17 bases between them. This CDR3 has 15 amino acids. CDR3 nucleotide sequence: TGTGCCAGCAGCCCGCGGCTAAACGGGGGCAATGAGCAGTTCTTC. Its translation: CASSPRLNGGNEQFF.

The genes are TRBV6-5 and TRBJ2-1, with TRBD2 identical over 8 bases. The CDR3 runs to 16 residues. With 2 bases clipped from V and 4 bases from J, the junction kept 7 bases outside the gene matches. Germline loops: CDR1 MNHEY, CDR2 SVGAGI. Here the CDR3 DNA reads TGTGCCAGCAGTTACCTCGGGGCTAGCGGGTACAATGAGCAGTTCTTC. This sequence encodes CASSYLGASGYNEQFF.

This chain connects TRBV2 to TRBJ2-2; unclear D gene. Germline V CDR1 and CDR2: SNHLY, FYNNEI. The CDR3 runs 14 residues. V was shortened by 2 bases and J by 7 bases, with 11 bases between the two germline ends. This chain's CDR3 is CASSELGELGELFF. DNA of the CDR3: TGTGCCAGCAGTGAATTGGGCGAGCTCGGGGAGCTGTTTTTT.

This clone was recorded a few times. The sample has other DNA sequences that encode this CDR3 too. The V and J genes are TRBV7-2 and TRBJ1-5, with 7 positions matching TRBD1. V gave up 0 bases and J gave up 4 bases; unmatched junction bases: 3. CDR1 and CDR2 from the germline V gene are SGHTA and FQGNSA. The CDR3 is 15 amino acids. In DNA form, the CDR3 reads TGTGCCAGCAGCTTAGCAGGGACAGAGAATCAGCCCCAGCATTTT. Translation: CASSLAGTENQPQHF.

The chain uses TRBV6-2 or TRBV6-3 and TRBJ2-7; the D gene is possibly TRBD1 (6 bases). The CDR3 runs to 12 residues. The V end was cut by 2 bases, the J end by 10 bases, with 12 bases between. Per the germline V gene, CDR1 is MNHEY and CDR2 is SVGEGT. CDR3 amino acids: CASSYGYRDQYF. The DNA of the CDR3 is TGTGCCAGCAGTTACGGATACAGGGACCAGTACTTC.

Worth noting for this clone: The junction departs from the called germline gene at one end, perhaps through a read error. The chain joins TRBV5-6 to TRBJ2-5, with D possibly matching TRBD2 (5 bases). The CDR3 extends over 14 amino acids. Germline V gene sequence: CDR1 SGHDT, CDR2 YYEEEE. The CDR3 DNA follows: TGTGCCGGCAGCTCGGCAGCGGCCAGAGGGACCCAGTACTTC. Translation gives CAGSSAAARGTQYF.

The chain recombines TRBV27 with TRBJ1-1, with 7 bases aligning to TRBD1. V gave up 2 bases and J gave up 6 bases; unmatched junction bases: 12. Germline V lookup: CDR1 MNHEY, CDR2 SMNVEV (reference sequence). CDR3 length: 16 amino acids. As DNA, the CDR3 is TGTGCCAGCAGTTTAAATCTGGGAGGGGGCGTCCCTGAAGCTTTCTTT. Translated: CASSLNLGGGVPEAFF.

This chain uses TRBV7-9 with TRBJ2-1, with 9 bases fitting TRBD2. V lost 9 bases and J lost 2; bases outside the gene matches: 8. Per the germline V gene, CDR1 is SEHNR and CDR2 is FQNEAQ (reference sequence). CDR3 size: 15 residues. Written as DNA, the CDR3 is TGTGCCAGTTCCCCTAGCGGGAACGCCTACAATGAGCAGTTCTTC. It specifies CASSPSGNAYNEQFF. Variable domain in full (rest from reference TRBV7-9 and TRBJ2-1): DTGVSQNPRHKITKRGQNVTFRCDPISEHNRLYWYRQTLGQGPEFLTYFQNEAQLEKSRLLSDRFSAERPKGSFSTLEIQRTEQGDSAMYLCASSPSGNAYNEQFFGPGTRLTVL.

The CDR3 sequence is CATSDFGGYEQYF. The CDR3 DNA reads TGTGCCACCAGTGATTTCGGGGGCTACGAGCAGTACTTC. This sequence joins TRBV24-1 and TRBJ2-7; maybe TRBD2 (6 bases). Germline CDR1 reads KGHDR; CDR2 reads SFDVKD. The V end lost 1 base, the J end lost 3 bases, and 6 bases lay between the germline ends. CDR3 size: 13 residues.

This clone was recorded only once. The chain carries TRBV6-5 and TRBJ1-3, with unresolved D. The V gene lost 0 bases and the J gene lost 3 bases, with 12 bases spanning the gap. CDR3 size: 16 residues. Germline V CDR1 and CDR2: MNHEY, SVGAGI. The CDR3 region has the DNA TGTGCCAGCAGTTACTCGATCGGGCAGATTGGAAACACCATATATTTT. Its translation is CASSYSIGQIGNTIYF.

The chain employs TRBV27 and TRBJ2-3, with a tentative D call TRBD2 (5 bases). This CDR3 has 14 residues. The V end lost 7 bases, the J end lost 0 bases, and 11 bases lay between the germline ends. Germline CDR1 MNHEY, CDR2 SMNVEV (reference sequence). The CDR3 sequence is CASKGLSSTDTQYF. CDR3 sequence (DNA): TGTGCCAGCAAAGGACTCTCCAGCACAGATACGCAGTATTTT.

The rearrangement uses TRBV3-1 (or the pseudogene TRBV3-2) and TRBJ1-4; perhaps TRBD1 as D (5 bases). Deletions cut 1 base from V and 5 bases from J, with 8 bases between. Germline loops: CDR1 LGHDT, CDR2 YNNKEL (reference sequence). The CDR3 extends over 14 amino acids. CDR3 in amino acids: CASSQVGVNEKLFF. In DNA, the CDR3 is TGTGCCAGCAGCCAAGTGGGGGTGAATGAAAAACTGTTTTTT.

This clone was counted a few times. Here the CDR3 DNA reads TGTGCCAGCTTTTCCCGGGACAGACCGCACGAGCAGTACTTC. Encoded protein: CASFSRDRPHEQYF. The chain uses TRBV6-5 and TRBJ2-7; 7 bases match TRBD1. The CDR3 loop spans 14 amino acids. Per the germline V gene, CDR1 is MNHEY and CDR2 is SVGAGI. V dropped 8 bases and J dropped 5; count of bases not matched to a gene: 12.

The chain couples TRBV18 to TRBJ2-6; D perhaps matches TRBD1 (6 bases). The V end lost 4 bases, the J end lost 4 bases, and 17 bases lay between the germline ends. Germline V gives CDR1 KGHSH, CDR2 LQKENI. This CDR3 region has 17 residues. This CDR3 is CASSRSGTNAGANVLTF. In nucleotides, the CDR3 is TGTGCCAGCTCACGTTCCGGGACAAATGCCGGGGCCAACGTCCTGACTTTC.

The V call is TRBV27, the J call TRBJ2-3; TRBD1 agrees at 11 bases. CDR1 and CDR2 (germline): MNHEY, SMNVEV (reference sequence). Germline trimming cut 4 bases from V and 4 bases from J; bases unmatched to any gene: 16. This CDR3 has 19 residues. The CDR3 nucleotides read TGTGCCAGCAGTTCCACCCCCTCCGGACAGGGGGCGATCGCAGATACGCAGTATTTT. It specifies CASSSTPSGQGAIADTQYF.

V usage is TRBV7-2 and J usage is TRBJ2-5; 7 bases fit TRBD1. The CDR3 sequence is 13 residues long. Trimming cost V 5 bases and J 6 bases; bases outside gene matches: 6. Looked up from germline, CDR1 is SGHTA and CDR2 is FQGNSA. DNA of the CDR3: TGTGCCAGCAGCCCGCAGGGACAGCAGACCCAGTACTTC. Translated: CASSPQGQQTQYF.

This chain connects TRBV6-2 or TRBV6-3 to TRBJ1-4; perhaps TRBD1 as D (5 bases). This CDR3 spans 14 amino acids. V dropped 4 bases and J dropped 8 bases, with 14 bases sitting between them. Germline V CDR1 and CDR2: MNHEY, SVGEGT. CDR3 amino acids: CASSSGEGREKLFF. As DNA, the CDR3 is TGTGCCAGCAGTTCGGGGGAGGGCCGCGAAAAACTGTTTTTT.

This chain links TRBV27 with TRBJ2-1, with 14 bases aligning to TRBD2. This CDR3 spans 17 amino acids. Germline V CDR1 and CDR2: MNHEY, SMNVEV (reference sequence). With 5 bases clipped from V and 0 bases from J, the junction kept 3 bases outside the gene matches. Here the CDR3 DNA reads TGTGCCAGCAGTCCGGGGACTAGCGGGAGCTCCTACAATGAGCAGTTCTTC. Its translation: CASSPGTSGSSYNEQFF.

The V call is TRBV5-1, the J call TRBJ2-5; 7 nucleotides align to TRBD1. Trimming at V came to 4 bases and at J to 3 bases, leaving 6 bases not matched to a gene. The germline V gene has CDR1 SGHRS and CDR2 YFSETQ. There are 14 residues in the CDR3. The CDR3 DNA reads TGCGCCAGCAGCCGGGACAGCACCAAAGAGACCCAGTACTTC. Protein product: CASSRDSTKETQYF.